The present entry profiles one T cell receptor (beta chain) with its context. The antigen is undetermined. The record originates from a study of T cell responses to AZD1222 COVID-19 vaccine. Broader study findings: AZD1222 recipients seropositive at baseline numbered only six.

Sequencing was performed with immunoSEQ multiplex PCR; in TCRdb, only in-frame clones are kept and a portion is missing. This sample has approximately 120,000 clones, with about nine tenths found just once. The sequencing used peripheral blood, collected on day 0 of AZD1222 vaccination. The TCR sequence derives from an adult in good health.

The CDR3 sequence: CASSQDLNRGEQYF. The CDR3 nucleotides read TGTGCCAGCAGCCAAGACCTAAACAGGGGCGAGCAGTACTTC. The rearrangement uses TRBV3-1 (or the pseudogene TRBV3-2) and TRBJ2-7; 7 bases line up with TRBD1. This CDR3 contains 14 residues. V lost 0 bases and J lost 6; bases outside the gene matches: 5. Germline CDR1 LGHDT, CDR2 YNNKEL (reference sequence).